A selection of T cell receptor beta chains follows, all from one sample in a study of blood T cells in healthy people across ages. TCRdb recomputed calls from the 5' RACE reads with MiXCR, one row per CDR3 protein. In the table there are 800,000 or so distinct CDR3 sequences, 25% of which are singletons. The same data also contributed to another study, on T cells of mothers and their children.

The sequencing input was blood. These receptors all stem from a boy between 10 and 17 years old in good health. CDR3s include the opening cysteine and the closing phenylalanine or tryptophan. Each record gives: J gene, V gene, CDR3 protein.

TRBJ2-2	TRBV29-1	CSAEGQGGTGELFF
TRBJ2-7	TRBV19	CASMIGGYPYEQYF
NA	TRBV4-1	CASSQDPSREVNNEQFF
TRBJ2-7	TRBV29-1	CSVRLTDSYEQYF
TRBJ2-3	TRBV28	CASSLLGSSGSLNTQYF
TRBJ2-2	TRBV4-1	CASSQDYEGLAGGSGELFF
NA	TRBV12-3/TRBV12-4	CASSLSAGTRPYEQYF
TRBJ2-2	TRBV9	CASSVAPGLTTGELFF
TRBJ2-5	TRBV20-1	CSARSAYDPIGTQYF
TRBJ2-3	TRBV12-3/TRBV12-4	CASSPDTISYYNEQFF
TRBJ2-5	TRBV14	CASSQDLGTSRKTQYF
TRBJ2-3	TRBV5-1	CASSLAPIETDTQYF
TRBJ2-1	TRBV12-3/TRBV12-4	CASSFGQANEQFF